This T cell receptor (beta chain) came from a study of blood T cells in healthy people across ages. Alongside a J-beta primer mix, a sample-barcoded 5' primer served in a second PCR lasting roughly 6 to 11 cycles. From the 5' RACE reads, TCRdb called clonotypes with MiXCR, one entry per CDR3 protein. The repertoire holds around 1,000,000 distinct CDR3 sequences, approximately 26% seen once, with approximately 0.75% in the top ten. The J segment lost 3 bases and the V segment lost 3 bases, leaving 6 bases of the junction unmatched. The CDR3 runs 15 residues. The germline CDR1 and CDR2 sequences are SGHRS and YFSETQ. This clonotype came up once. The sample also formed part of further work on T cells of mothers and their children.

The specimen was blood. The rearrangement uses TRBV5-1 and TRBJ1-5; 7 bases line up with TRBD1. This clonotype was sampled from a girl aged 2-10 years in good health. The CDR3 loop is CASSYGDRDNQPQHF. The CDR3 DNA follows: TGCGCCAGCAGCTATGGTGACAGGGACAATCAGCCCCAGCATTTT. The complete variable domain, with remaining parts taken from reference TRBV5-1 and TRBJ1-5, reads KAGVTQTPRYLIKTRGQQVTLSCSPISGHRSVSWYQQTPGQGLQFLFEYFSETQRNKGNFPGRFSGRQFSNSRSEMNVSTLELGDSALYLCASSYGDRDNQPQHFGDGTRLSIL.